Sequencing of this T cell receptor (beta chain) was carried out in a study of early T cells in non-severe SARS-CoV-2 infection. This clonotype came up many times. From the 5' RACE reads, TCRdb called clonotypes with MiXCR, one entry per CDR3 protein. The data contain about 110,000 distinct CDR3 sequences, 12% of them singletons. V gave up 6 bases and J gave up 3 bases, with 6 bases separating them. This CDR3 region has 12 residues. Germline V gene sequence: CDR1 MDHEN, CDR2 SYDVKM. The sequence derives from an adult who was a healthcare worker with PCR-confirmed SARS-CoV-2 infection or an uninfected control (not recorded which). Sequencing was carried out using whole blood. The chain joins TRBV28 to TRBJ2-1; unclear D gene. CDR3: CASSMSYNEQFF. DNA of the CDR3: TGTGCCAGCAGCATGAGCTACAATGAGCAGTTCTTC.